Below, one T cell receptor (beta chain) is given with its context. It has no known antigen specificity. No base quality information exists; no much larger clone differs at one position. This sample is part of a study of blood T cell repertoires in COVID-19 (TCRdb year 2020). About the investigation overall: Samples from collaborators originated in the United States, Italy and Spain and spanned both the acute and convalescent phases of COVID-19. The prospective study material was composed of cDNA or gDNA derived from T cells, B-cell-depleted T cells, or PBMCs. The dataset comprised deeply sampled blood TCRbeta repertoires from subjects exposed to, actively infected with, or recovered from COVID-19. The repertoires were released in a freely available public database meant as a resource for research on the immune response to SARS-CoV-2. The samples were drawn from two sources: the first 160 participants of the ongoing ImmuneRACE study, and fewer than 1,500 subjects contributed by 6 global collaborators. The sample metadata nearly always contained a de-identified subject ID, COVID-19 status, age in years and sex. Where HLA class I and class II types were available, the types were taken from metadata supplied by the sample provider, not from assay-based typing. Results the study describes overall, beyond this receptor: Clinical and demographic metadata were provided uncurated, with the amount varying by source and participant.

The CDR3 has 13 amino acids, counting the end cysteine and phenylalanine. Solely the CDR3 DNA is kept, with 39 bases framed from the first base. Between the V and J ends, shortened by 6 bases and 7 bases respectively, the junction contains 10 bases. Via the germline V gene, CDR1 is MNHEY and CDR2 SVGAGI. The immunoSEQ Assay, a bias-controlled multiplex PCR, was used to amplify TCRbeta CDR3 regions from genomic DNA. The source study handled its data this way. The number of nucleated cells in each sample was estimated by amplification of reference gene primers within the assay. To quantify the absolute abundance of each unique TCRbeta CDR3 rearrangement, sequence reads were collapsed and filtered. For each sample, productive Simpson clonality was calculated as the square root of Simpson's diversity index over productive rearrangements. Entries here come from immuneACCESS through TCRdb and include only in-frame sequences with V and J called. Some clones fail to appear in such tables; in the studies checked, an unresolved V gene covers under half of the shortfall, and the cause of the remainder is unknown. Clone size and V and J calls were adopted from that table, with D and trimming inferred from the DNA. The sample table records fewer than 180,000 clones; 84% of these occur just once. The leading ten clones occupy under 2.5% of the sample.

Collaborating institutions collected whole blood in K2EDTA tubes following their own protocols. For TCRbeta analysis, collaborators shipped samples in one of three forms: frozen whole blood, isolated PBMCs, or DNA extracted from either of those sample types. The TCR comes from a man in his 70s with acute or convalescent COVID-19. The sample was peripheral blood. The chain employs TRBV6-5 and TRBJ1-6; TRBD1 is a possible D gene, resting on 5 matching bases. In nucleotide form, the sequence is TGTGCCAGCAGGGCGGGACTCAATTCACCCCTCCACTTT. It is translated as CASRAGLNSPLHF.